This entry lists 17 T cell receptor beta chains sequenced from one sample in a study of blood T cell repertoires in COVID-19. Libraries were prepared by immunoSEQ multiplex PCR; TCRdb keeps only in-frame clonotypes and omits some of them. The sample contains 89,000 or so clones, 85% of which appear only once. Source material: peripheral blood. These receptors originate from a man older than 75 with acute or convalescent COVID-19.

This chain links TRBV7-9 with TRBJ2-3; D possibly corresponds to TRBD1 (6 bases). The CDR3 length is 15 residues. V lost 5 bases and J lost 2, with 14 bases in between. The germline CDR1 and CDR2 sequences are SEHNR and FQNEAQ (reference sequence). The CDR3 region is CASSLHGQHTDTQYF. Written as DNA, the CDR3 is TGTGCCAGCAGCCTACACGGACAGCACACAGATACGCAGTATTTT.

This chain uses TRBV18 with TRBJ2-2, with 7 positions matching TRBD1. This CDR3 has 17 amino acids. In germline, CDR1 is KGHSH, CDR2 LQKENI. V dropped 2 bases and J dropped 0; count of bases not matched to a gene: 6. This CDR3 reads CASSPRGPGANTGELFF. The CDR3 coding sequence is TGTGCCAGCTCACCAAGGGGGCCCGGCGCGAACACCGGGGAGCTGTTTTTT.

The chain has TRBV12-3 or TRBV12-4 and TRBJ2-2; weak D call: TRBD1 (5 bases). The length of the CDR3 is 13 residues. Trimming pared 4 bases from V and 2 bases from J, leaving 5 bases between. This chain's CDR3 is CASSWTNTGELFF. For the CDR3, the DNA is TGTGCCAGCAGTTGGACAAACACCGGGGAGCTGTTTTTT.

The chain uses TRBV3-1 (or the pseudogene TRBV3-2) and TRBJ2-1, with TRBD2 identical over 9 bases. Germline V gene lookup returns CDR1 LGHDT and CDR2 YNNKEL (reference sequence). J gave up 0 bases and V 2 bases, and 5 bases lay outside the gene matches. This CDR3 is built from 17 residues. CDR3: CASSQRAGGSSYNEQFF. CDR3 in DNA: TGTGCCAGCAGCCAAAGAGCGGGGGGAAGCTCCTACAATGAGCAGTTCTTC.

The CDR3 loop is CASSPGSNGYTF. As DNA, the CDR3 is TGTGCCAGCTCGCCGGGGTCCAATGGCTACACCTTC. The rearrangement uses TRBV18 and TRBJ1-2; D is unclear. Germline V gives CDR1 KGHSH, CDR2 LQKENI. The V end lost 6 bases, the J end lost 6 bases, and 11 bases lay between the germline ends. The length of the CDR3 is 12 residues.

About this clone itself: The germline gene is not matched at one end of the junction; a read error may be the cause. This chain uses TRBV7-3 with TRBJ1-1; the D is unclear. CDR3 length equals 13 residues. The germline V gene encodes CDR1 SGHTA and CDR2 FQGTGA. Here the CDR3 reads CASSLTVDTEAFF. The CDR3 nucleotides are TGTGCCAGCAGTTTAACAGTAGACACTGAAGCTTTCTTT.

The rearrangement links TRBV27 to TRBJ2-7, with 15 positions matching TRBD2. V lost 3 bases to trimming and J lost 5 bases; unmatched junction nucleotides: 2. CDR3 length equals 15 residues. Looked up from germline, CDR1 is MNHEY and CDR2 is SMNVEV (reference sequence). Written as DNA, the CDR3 is TGTGCCAGCAGTTTGAGGACTAGCGGGAGGGACGAGCAGTACTTC. Translation gives CASSLRTSGRDEQYF.

The V gene is TRBV5-6, the J gene TRBJ1-1, with a weak D call TRBD1 (6 bases). Germline V lookup: CDR1 SGHDT, CDR2 YYEEEE. V gave up 2 bases and J gave up 1 base, with 15 bases separating them. This CDR3 contains 16 residues. CDR3 nucleotides: TGTGCCAGCAGCTTCCGGTTCAGGGGAGCGAACACTGAAGCTTTCTTT. Amino acid sequence: CASSFRFRGANTEAFF.

The chain couples TRBV7-2 to TRBJ2-1; TRBD2 agrees at 9 bases. Germline CDR1 is SGHTA and CDR2 is FQGNSA. Trimming took 3 bases from V and 4 from J; bases not matched to a gene: 4. The CDR3 runs to 15 residues. The CDR3 DNA sequence: TGTGCCAGCAGCTTGACTAGCGGACTTTACAATGAGCAGTTCTTC. Encoded protein: CASSLTSGLYNEQFF.

V usage is TRBV27 and J usage is TRBJ2-7; 9 bases agree with TRBD1. CDR3 length equals 16 residues. V shed 0 bases, J shed 5 bases, and the junction held 8 bases outside the gene matches. The V gene's germline CDR1 is MNHEY and CDR2 SMNVEV (reference sequence). The CDR3 spells CASSLSAWDRVNEQYF. In nucleotides, the CDR3 is TGTGCCAGCAGTTTATCGGCTTGGGACAGGGTAAACGAGCAGTACTTC.

The chain links TRBV5-1 to TRBJ2-1; 11 bases match TRBD2. The germline CDR1 and CDR2 sequences are SGHRS and YFSETQ. This CDR3 spans 13 amino acids. V shed 6 bases, J shed 9 bases, and the junction held 5 bases outside the gene matches. The CDR3 DNA reads as TGCGCCAGCATTTCAGGACTAGCGGGTGAGCAGTTCTTC. Translated, it gives CASISGLAGEQFF.

V and J are TRBV5-1 and TRBJ2-2; 9 bases match TRBD2. Germline V gene sequence: CDR1 SGHRS, CDR2 YFSETQ. CDR3 length equals 17 residues. The trim removed 1 base at V and 4 bases at J, leaving 8 bases unmatched. CDR3 amino acids: CASSLRAGGLGTGELFF. The DNA for the CDR3 is TGCGCCAGCAGCTTGCGTGCGGGAGGGCTCGGCACCGGGGAGCTGTTTTTT. The full variable domain, completed using reference TRBV5-1 and TRBJ2-2, is KAGVTQTPRYLIKTRGQQVTLSCSPISGHRSVSWYQQTPGQGLQFLFEYFSETQRNKGNFPGRFSGRQFSNSRSEMNVSTLELGDSALYLCASSLRAGGLGTGELFFGEGSRLTVL.

This chain uses TRBV6-5 with TRBJ1-6; D remains ambiguous. The CDR3 consists of 14 residues. Looked up from germline, CDR1 is MNHEY and CDR2 is SVGAGI. Trimming shortened V by 6 bases and J by 2 bases, and 8 bases separated the two germline ends. The CDR3 loop reads CASRGGPYNSPLHF. The CDR3 DNA reads TGTGCCAGCAGGGGAGGGCCCTATAATTCACCCCTCCACTTT.

This chain uses TRBV7-9 with TRBJ2-3, with D perhaps TRBD2 (6 bases). V was shortened by 5 bases and J by 6 bases, with 18 bases between the two germline ends. Germline V gene lookup returns CDR1 SEHNR and CDR2 FQNEAQ (reference sequence). CDR3 length: 15 residues. The CDR3 DNA sequence: TGTGCCAGCAGCCCGTCGGGCGGGGCAACGGATACGCAGTATTTT. Residues: CASSPSGGATDTQYF. Together with reference TRBV7-9 and TRBJ2-3, the CDR3 gives the full variable domain: DTGVSQNPRHKITKRGQNVTFRCDPISEHNRLYWYRQTLGQGPEFLTYFQNEAQLEKSRLLSDRFSAERPKGSFSTLEIQRTEQGDSAMYLCASSPSGGATDTQYFGPGTRLTVL.

This chain connects TRBV7-2 to TRBJ2-7; the match to TRBD2 covers 8 bases. The J segment lost 5 bases and the V segment lost 3 bases, leaving 9 bases of the junction unmatched. The germline V gene encodes CDR1 SGHTA and CDR2 FQGNSA. The CDR3 contains 15 residues. Here the CDR3 DNA reads TGTGCCAGCAGCTTTCCGGGACTAGGTTCCAACGAGCAGTACTTC. Amino acids: CASSFPGLGSNEQYF.

This clone appeared once. J is TRBJ2-7 and V is TRBV6-6, with D perhaps matching TRBD2 (5 bases). This CDR3 contains 12 residues. The germline CDR1 and CDR2 sequences are MNHNY and SVGAGI (reference sequence). V lost 5 bases and J lost 5, with 10 bases in between. This CDR3 is CASSRPRDEQYF. In DNA, the CDR3 is TGTGCCAGCAGTAGACCGAGGGACGAGCAGTACTTC.

The rearrangement uses TRBV28 and TRBJ1-2; 9 nucleotides agree with TRBD1. The CDR3 has 12 amino acids. V shed 5 bases and J 7 bases; nucleotides not matched to a gene: 2. Germline V gene lookup returns CDR1 MDHEN and CDR2 SYDVKM. CDR3 protein: CASSRQGGGYTF. In DNA, the CDR3 is TGTGCCAGCAGTCGACAGGGGGGTGGCTACACCTTC.